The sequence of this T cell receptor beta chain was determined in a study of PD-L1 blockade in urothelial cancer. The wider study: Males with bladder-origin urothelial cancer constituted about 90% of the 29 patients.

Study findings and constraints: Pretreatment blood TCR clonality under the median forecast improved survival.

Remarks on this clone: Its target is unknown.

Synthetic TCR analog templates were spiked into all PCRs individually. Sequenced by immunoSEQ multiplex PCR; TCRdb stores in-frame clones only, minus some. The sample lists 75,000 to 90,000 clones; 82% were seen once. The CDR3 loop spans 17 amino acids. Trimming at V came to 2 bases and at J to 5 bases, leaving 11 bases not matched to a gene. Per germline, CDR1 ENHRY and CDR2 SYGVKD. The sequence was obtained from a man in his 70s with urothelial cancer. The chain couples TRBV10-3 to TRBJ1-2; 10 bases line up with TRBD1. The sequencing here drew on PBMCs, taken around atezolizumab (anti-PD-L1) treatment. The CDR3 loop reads CAISETGQGPKGYGYTF. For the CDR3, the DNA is TGTGCCATCAGTGAGACGGGACAGGGGCCCAAGGGATATGGCTACACCTTC.